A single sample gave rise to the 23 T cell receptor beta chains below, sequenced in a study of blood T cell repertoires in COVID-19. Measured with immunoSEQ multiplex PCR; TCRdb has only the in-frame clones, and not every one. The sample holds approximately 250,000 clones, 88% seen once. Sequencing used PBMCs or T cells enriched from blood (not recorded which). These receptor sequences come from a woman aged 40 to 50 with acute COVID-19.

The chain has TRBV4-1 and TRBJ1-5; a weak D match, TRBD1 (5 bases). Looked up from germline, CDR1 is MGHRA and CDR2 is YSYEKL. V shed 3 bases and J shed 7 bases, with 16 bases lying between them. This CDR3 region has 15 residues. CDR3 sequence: CASSQLLGLGQPQHF. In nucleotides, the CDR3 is TGCGCCAGCAGCCAGCTCTTGGGACTAGGCCAGCCCCAGCATTTT.

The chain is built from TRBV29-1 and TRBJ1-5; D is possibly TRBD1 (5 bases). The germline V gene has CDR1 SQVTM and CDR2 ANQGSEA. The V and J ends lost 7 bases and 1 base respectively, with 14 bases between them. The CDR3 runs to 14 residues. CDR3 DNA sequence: TGCAGCGCCCAGGAGGGACTAAGCAATCAGCCCCAGCATTTT. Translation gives CSAQEGLSNQPQHF.

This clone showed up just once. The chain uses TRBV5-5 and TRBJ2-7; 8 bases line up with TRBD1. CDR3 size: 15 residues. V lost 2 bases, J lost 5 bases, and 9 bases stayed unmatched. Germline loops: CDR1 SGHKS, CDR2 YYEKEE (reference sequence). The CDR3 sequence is CASSFWTGLRNEQYV. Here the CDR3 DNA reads TGTGCCAGCAGCTTCTGGACAGGGCTCCGAAACGAGCAGTACGTC.

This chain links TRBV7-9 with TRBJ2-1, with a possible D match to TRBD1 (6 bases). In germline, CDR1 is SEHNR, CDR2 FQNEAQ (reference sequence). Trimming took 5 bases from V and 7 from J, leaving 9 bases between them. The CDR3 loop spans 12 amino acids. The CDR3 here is CASSDGTNEQFF. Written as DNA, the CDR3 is TGTGCCAGCAGCGACGGGACAAATGAGCAGTTCTTC.

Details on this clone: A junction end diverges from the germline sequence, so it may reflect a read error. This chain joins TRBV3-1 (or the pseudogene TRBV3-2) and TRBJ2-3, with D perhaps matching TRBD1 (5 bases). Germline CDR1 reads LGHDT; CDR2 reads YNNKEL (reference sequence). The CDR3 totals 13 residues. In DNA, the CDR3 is TGTGCCACCAGCCAAGTTAGGGGAGATACGCAGTATTTT. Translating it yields CATSQVRGDTQYF.

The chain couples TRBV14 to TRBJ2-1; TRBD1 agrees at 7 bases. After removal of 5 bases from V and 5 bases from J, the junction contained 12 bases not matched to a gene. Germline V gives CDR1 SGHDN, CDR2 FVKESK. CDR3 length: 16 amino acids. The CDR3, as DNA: TGTGCCAGCAGCGAAGTACACGGGACAGTACACAATGAGCAGTTCTTC. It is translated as CASSEVHGTVHNEQFF.

The chain's CDR3 is CASRTGEYNSPLHF. The CDR3 DNA is TGTGCCAGCAGGACAGGGGAATATAATTCACCCCTCCACTTT. This chain uses TRBV28 with TRBJ1-6; 8 bases agree with TRBD1. The J segment lost 4 bases and the V segment lost 6 bases, leaving 2 bases of the junction unmatched. The CDR3 sequence is 14 residues long. Germline CDR1 reads MDHEN; CDR2 reads SYDVKM.

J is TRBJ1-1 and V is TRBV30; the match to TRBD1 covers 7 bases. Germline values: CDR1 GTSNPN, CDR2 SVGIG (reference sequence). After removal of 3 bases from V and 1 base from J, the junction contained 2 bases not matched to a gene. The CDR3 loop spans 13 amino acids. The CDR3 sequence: CAWSWDRNTEAFF. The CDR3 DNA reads TGTGCCTGGAGCTGGGACAGGAACACTGAAGCTTTCTTT. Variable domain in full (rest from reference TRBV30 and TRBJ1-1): SQTIHQWPATLVQPVGSPLSLECTVEGTSNPNLYWYRQAAGRGLQLLFYSVGIGQISSEVPQNLSASRPQDRQFILSSKKLLLSDSGFYLCAWSWDRNTEAFFGQGTRLTVV.

DNA for the CDR3: TGCGCCAGCTCCTCCTTCCTAGCGGGAGGATCGCAGACCCAGTACTTC. Translated: CASSSFLAGGSQTQYF. This sequence joins TRBV5-1 and TRBJ2-5; 11 bases map to TRBD2. Trimming removed 7 bases from V and 6 bases from J; junction bases left unmatched: 14. The CDR3 covers 16 residues. The germline CDR1 and CDR2 sequences are SGHRS and YFSETQ.

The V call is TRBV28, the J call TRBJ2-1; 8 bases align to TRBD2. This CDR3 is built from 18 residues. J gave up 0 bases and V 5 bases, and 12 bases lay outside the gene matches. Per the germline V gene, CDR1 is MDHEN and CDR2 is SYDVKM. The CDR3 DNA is TGTGCCAGCAGTGAATTTAGAGCGGGAGTGGGCTCCTACAATGAGCAGTTCTTC. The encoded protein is CASSEFRAGVGSYNEQFF.

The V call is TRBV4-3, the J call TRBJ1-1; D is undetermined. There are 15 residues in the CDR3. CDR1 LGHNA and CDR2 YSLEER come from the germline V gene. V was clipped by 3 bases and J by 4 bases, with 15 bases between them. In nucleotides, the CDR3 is TGCGCCAGCAGCCAGCTGGTCGACTCGGGCACTGAAGCTTTCTTT. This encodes CASSQLVDSGTEAFF.

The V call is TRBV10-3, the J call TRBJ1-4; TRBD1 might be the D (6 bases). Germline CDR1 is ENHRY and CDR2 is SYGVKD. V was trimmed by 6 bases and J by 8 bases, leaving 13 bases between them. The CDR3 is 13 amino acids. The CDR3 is CAIRAGEHEKLFF. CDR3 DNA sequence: TGTGCCATCAGGGCAGGGGAACACGAAAAACTGTTTTTT.

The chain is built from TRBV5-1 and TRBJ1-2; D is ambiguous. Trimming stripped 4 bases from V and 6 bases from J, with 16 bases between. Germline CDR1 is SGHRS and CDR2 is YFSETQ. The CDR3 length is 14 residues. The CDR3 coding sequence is TGCGCCAGCAGCCCCCGCTGGTCAGAAGATGGCTACACCTTC. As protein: CASSPRWSEDGYTF.

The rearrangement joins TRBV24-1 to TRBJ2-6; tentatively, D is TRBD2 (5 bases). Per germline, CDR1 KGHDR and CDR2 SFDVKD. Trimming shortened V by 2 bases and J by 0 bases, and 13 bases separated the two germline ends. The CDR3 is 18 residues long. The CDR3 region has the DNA TGTGCCACCAGTGATTCTTGGAGGCCCAACTCTGGGGCCAACGTCCTGACTTTC. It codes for CATSDSWRPNSGANVLTF.

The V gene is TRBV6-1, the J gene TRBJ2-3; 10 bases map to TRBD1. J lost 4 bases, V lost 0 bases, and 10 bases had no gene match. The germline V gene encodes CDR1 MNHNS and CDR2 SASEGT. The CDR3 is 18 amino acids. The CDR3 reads CASSEAGQGISGADTQYF. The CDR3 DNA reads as TGTGCCAGCAGTGAAGCGGGACAGGGGATATCGGGCGCAGATACGCAGTATTTT.

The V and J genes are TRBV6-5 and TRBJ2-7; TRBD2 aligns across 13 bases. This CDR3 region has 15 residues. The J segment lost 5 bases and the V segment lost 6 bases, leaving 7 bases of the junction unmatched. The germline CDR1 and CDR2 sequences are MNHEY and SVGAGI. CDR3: CASSPSGLAGDEQYV. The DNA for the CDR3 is TGTGCCAGCAGCCCCTCCGGACTAGCGGGGGACGAGCAGTACGTC.

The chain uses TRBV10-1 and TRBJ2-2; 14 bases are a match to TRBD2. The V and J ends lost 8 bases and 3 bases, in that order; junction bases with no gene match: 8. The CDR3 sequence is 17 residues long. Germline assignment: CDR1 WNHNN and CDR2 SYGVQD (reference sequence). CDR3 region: CASGGLAGGSDTGELFF. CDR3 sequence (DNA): TGCGCCAGCGGCGGACTAGCGGGAGGATCGGACACCGGGGAGCTGTTTTTT.

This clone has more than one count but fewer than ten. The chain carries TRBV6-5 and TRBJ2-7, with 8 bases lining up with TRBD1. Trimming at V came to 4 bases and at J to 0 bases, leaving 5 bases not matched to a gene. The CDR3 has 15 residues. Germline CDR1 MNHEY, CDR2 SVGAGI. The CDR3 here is CASSFGQGGSYEQYF. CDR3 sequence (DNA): TGTGCCAGCAGTTTCGGACAGGGTGGCTCCTACGAGCAGTACTTC.

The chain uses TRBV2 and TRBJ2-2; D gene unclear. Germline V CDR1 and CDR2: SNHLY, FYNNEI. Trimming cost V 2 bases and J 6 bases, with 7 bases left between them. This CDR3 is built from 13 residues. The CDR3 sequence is CASSETLAGELFF. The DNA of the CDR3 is TGTGCCAGCAGTGAAACGTTAGCCGGGGAGCTGTTTTTT.

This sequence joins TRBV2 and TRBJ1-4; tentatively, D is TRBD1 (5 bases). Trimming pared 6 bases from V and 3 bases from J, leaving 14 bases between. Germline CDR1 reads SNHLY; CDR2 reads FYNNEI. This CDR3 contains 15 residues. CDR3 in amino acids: CASSRDAGPNEKLFF. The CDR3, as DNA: TGTGCCAGCAGCCGCGATGCGGGGCCTAATGAAAAACTGTTTTTT.

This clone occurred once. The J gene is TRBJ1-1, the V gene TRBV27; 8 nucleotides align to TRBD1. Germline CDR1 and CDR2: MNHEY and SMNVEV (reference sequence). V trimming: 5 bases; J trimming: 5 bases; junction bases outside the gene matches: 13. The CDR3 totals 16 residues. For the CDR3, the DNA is TGTGCCAGCAGTACCCTTGGCGACAGGGGTTCTACTGAAGCTTTCTTT. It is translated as CASSTLGDRGSTEAFF.

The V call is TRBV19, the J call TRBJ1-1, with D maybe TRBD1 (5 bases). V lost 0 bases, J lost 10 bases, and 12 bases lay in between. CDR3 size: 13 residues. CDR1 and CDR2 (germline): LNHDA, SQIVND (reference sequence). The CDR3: CASSIDRQSLAFF. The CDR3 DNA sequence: TGTGCCAGTAGTATAGATCGACAGTCACTAGCTTTCTTT.

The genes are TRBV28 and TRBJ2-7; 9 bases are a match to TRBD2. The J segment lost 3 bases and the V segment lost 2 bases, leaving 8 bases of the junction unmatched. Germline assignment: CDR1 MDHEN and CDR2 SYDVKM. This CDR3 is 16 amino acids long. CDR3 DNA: TGTGCCAGCAGTTTACCGGTAGCGGGAGAAAGCTACGAGCAGTACTTC. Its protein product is CASSLPVAGESYEQYF.